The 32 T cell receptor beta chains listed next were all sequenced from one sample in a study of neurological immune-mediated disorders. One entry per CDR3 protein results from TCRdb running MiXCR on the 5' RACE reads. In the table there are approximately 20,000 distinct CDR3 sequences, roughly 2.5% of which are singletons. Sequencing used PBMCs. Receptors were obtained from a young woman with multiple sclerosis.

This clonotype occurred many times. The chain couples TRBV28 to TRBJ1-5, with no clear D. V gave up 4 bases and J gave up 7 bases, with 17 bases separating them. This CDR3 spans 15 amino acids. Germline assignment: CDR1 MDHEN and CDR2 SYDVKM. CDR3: CASSSTLGRRQPQHF. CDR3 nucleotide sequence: TGTGCCAGCAGTTCTACCTTGGGCCGGAGACAGCCCCAGCATTTT.

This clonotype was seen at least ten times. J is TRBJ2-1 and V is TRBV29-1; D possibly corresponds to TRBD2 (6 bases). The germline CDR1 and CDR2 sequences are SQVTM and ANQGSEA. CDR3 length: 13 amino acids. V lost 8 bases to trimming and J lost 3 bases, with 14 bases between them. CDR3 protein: CSSLRGIYNEQFF. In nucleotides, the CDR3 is TGCAGCTCCCTCCGGGGGATCTACAATGAGCAGTTCTTC.

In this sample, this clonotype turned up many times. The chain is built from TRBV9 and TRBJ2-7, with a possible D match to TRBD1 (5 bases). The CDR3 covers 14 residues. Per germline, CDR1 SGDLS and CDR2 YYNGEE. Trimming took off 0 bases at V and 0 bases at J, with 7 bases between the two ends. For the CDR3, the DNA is TGTGCCAGCAGCGTAGAAGACAGCTCCTACGAGCAGTACTTC. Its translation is CASSVEDSSYEQYF.

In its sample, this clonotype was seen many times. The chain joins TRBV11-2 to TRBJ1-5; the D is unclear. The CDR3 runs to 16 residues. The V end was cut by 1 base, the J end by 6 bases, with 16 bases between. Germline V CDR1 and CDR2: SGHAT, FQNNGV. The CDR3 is CASSLGLSGSPQPQHF. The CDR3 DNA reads TGTGCCAGCAGCTTAGGTTTGTCAGGAAGTCCTCAGCCCCAGCATTTT.

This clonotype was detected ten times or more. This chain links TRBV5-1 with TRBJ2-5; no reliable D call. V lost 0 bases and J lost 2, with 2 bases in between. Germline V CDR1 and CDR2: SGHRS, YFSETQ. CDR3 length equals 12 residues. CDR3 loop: CASSLEQETQYF. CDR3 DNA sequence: TGCGCCAGCAGCTTGGAGCAAGAGACCCAGTACTTC.

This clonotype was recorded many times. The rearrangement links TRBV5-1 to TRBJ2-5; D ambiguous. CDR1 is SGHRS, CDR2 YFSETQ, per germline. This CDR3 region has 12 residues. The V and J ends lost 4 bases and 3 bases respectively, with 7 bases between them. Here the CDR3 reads CASSPSKETQYF. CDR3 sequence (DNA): TGCGCCAGCAGCCCTTCGAAAGAGACCCAGTACTTC.

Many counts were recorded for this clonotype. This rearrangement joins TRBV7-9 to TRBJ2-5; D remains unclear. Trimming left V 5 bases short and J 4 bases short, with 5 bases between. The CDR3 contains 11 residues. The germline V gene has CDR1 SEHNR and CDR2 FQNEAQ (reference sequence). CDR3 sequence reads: CASSHLETQYF. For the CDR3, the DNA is TGTGCCAGCAGCCACCTAGAGACCCAGTACTTC. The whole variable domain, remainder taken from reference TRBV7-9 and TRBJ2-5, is DTGVSQNPRHKITKRGQNVTFRCDPISEHNRLYWYRQTLGQGPEFLTYFQNEAQLEKSRLLSDRFSAERPKGSFSTLEIQRTEQGDSAMYLCASSHLETQYFGPGTRLLVL.

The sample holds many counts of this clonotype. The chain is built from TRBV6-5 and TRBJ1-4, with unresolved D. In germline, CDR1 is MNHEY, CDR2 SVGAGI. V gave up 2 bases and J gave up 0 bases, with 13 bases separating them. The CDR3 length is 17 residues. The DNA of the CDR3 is TGTGCCAGCAGTTACGACTCCACTCATGCAACTAATGAAAAACTGTTTTTT. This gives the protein CASSYDSTHATNEKLFF.

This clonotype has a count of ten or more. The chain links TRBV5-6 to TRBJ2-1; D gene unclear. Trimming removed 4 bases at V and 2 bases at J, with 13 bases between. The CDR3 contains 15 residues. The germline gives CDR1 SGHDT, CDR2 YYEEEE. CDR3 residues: CASSPRIRPYNEQFF. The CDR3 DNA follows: TGTGCCAGCAGCCCGAGGATACGCCCCTACAATGAGCAGTTCTTC.

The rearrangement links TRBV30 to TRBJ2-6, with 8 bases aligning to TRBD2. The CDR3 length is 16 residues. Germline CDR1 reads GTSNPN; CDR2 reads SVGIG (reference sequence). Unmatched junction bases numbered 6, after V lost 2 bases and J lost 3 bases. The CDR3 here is CAWSSGGASGANVLTF. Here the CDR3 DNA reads TGTGCCTGGAGTTCCGGGGGGGCCAGTGGGGCCAACGTCCTGACTTTC.

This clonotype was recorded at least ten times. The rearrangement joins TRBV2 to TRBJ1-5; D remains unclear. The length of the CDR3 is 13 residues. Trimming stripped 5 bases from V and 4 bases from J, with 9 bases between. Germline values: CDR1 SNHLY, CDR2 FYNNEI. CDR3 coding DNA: TGTGCCAGCAGTCCCGGATGGAATCAGCCCCAGCATTTT. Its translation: CASSPGWNQPQHF. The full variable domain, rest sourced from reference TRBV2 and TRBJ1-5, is EPEVTQTPSHQVTQMGQEVILRCVPISNHLYFYWYRQILGQKVEFLVSFYNNEISEKSEIFDDQFSVERPDGSNFTLKIRSTKLEDSAMYFCASSPGWNQPQHFGDGTRLSIL.

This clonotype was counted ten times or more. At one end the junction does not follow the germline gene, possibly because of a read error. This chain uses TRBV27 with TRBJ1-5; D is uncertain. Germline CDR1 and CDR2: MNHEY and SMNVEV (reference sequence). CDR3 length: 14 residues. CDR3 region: CASSFGSSNQPQNF. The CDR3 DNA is TGTGCCAGCAGTTTCGGGAGCTCCAATCAGCCCCAGAATTTT.

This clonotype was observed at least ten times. CDR3 region: CASSRQGRDYGYTF. The CDR3, as DNA: TGTGCCAGCAGTAGACAGGGTAGGGACTATGGCTACACCTTC. The V and J genes are TRBV12-3 or TRBV12-4 and TRBJ1-2, with 7 positions matching TRBD1. This CDR3 comprises 14 residues. The J segment lost 3 bases and the V segment lost 5 bases, leaving 6 bases of the junction unmatched.

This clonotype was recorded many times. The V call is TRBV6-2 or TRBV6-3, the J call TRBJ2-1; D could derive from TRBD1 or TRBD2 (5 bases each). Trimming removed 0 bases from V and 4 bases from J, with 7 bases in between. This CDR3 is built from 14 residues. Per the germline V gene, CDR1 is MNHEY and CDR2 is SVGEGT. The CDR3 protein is CASSYSGEYNEQFF. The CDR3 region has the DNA TGTGCCAGCAGTTACTCGGGGGAATACAATGAGCAGTTCTTC.

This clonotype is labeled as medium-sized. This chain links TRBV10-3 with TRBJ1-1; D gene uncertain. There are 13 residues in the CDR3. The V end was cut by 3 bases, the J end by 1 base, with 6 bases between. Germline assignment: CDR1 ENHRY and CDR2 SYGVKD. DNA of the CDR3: TGTGCCATCAGTGACGGCGAGAACACTGAAGCTTTCTTT. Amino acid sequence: CAISDGENTEAFF.

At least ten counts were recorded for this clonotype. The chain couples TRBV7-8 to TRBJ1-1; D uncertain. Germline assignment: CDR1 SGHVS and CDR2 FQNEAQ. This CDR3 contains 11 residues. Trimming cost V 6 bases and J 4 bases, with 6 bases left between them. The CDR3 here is CASSQFTEAFF. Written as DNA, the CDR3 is TGTGCCAGCAGTCAGTTCACTGAAGCTTTCTTT.

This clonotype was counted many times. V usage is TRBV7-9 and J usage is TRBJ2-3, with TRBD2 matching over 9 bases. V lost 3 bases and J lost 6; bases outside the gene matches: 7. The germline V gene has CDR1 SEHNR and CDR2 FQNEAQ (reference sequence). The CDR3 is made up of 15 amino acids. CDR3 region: CASSFGGGATDTQYF. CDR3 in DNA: TGTGCCAGCAGCTTCGGCGGGGGGGCAACCGATACGCAGTATTTT.

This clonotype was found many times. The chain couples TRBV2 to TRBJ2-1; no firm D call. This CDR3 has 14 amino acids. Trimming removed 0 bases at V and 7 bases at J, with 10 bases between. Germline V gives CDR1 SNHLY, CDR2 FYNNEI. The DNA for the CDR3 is TGTGCCAGCAGTGAAGCAGGGTTGGGGAATGAGCAGTTCTTC. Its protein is CASSEAGLGNEQFF.

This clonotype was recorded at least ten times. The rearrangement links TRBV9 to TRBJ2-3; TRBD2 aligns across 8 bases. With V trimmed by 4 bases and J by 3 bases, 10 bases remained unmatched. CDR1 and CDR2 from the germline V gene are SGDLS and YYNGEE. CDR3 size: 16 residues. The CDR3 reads CASSPLKAGGTDTQYF. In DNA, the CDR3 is TGTGCCAGCAGCCCGCTCAAGGCGGGGGGTACAGATACGCAGTATTTT.

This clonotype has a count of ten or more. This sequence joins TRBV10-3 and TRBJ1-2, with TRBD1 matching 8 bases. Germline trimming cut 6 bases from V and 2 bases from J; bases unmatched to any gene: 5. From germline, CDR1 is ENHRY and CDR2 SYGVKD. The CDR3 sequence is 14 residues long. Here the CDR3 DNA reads TGTGCCATCAGATCGGACAGGGACAACTATGGCTACACCTTC. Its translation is CAIRSDRDNYGYTF.

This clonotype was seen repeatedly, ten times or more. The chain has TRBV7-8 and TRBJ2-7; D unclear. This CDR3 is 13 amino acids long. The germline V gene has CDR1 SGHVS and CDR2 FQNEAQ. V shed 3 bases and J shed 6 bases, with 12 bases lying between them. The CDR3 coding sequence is TGTGCCAGCAGCTTTGCTGTACCCCGCGAGCAGTACGTC. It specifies CASSFAVPREQYV.

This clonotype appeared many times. Here the CDR3 DNA reads TGTGCCAGCAGTCCACGGGACAGGGGCGGTCGAGGCACTGAAGCTTTCTTT. Translation gives CASSPRDRGGRGTEAFF. V usage is TRBV27 and J usage is TRBJ1-1, with TRBD1 identical over 10 bases. CDR3 length equals 17 residues. Trimming cost V 5 bases and J 4 bases; bases outside gene matches: 13. Germline lookup yields CDR1 MNHEY and CDR2 SMNVEV (reference sequence).

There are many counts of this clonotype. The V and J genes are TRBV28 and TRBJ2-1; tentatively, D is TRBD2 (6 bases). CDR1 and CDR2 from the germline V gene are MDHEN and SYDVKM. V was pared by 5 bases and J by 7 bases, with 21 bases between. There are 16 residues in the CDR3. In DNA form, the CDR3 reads TGTGCCAGCAGTCCCGCTGGAGGGGAGAGGTGGAATGAGCAGTTCTTC. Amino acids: CASSPAGGERWNEQFF.

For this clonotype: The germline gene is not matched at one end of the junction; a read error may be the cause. The DNA for the CDR3 is TGTGCCAGCAGCCAAGCGTCAGGGCAGCCCCAGAATTTT. Residues: CASSQASGQPQNF. The chain links TRBV3-1 to TRBJ1-5, with D perhaps TRBD1 (5 bases). The CDR3 runs 13 residues. The germline CDR1 and CDR2 sequences are LGHDT and YNNKEL (reference sequence).

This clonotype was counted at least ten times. CDR3 DNA: TGCAGTGCTAGAGGCCCTATAACCGAAAAACTGTTTTTT. It translates to CSARGPITEKLFF. This chain links TRBV20-1 with TRBJ1-4; the D is unclear. The CDR3 runs 13 residues. The V gene's germline CDR1 is DFQATT and CDR2 SNEGSKA (reference sequence). V dropped 1 base and J dropped 8 bases, with 11 bases sitting between them.

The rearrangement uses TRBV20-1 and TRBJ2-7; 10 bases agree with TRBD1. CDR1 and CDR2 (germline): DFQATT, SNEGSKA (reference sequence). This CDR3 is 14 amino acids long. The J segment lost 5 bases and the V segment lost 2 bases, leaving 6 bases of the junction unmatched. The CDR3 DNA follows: TGCAGTGCTAGAAGCCGACAGGGGGCGGACGAGCAGTACTTC. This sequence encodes CSARSRQGADEQYF.

The CDR3 nucleotides are TGCGCCAGCAGCTTGGAACCGAGCTCCTACAATGAGCAGTTCTTC. Residues: CASSLEPSSYNEQFF. The chain recombines TRBV5-1 with TRBJ2-1; D gene ambiguous. CDR3 length: 15 amino acids. Trimming shortened V by 0 bases and J by 0 bases, and 7 bases separated the two germline ends. CDR1 SGHRS and CDR2 YFSETQ come from the germline V gene. Full variable domain (remainder filled in from reference TRBV5-1 and TRBJ2-1): KAGVTQTPRYLIKTRGQQVTLSCSPISGHRSVSWYQQTPGQGLQFLFEYFSETQRNKGNFPGRFSGRQFSNSRSEMNVSTLELGDSALYLCASSLEPSSYNEQFFGPGTRLTVL.

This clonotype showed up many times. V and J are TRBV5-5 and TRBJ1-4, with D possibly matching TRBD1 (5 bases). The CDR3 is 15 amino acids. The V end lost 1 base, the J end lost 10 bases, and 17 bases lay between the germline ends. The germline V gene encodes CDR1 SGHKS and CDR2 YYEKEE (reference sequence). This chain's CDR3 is CASSLSGGDSGKLFF. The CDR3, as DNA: TGTGCCAGCAGCTTGTCCGGGGGAGATTCGGGAAAACTGTTTTTT.

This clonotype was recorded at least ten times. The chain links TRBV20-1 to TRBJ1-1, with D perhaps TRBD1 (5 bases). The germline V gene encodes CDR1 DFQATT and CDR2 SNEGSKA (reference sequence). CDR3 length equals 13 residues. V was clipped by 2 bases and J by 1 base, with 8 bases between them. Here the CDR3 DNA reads TGCAGTGCTAGATTCGGGGCGAACACTGAAGCTTTCTTT. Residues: CSARFGANTEAFF.

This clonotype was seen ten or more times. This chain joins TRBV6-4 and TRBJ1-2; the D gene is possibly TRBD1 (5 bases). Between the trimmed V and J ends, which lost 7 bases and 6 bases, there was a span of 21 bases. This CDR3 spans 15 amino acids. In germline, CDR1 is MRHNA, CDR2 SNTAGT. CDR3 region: CASTEAGRDADGYTF. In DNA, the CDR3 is TGTGCCAGCACCGAAGCAGGGCGGGACGCCGATGGCTACACCTTC.

CDR3 region: CASSLAGGAYEQYV. CDR3 coding DNA: TGTGCCAGCAGCTTAGCTGGGGGGGCCTACGAGCAGTACGTC. This chain uses TRBV7-8 with TRBJ2-7, with 7 bases that match TRBD2. Germline lookup yields CDR1 SGHVS and CDR2 FQNEAQ. The CDR3 extends over 14 amino acids. Trimming removed 0 bases from V and 2 bases from J; junction bases left unmatched: 1.

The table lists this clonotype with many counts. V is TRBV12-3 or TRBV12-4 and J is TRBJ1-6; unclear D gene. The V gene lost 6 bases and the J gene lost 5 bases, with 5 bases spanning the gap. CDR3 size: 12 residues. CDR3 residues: CASRADNSPLHF. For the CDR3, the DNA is TGTGCCAGCAGGGCGGATAATTCACCCCTCCACTTT.